This T cell receptor beta chain was sequenced for a study of lymphopenia after photon versus proton radiotherapy. As to this clone: Its specificity is not known.

Study-level findings and limits: Oligoclonal CD8+ Temra expansion after nadir drove photon patients' diversity drop.

The data were produced by immunoSEQ multiplex PCR, yet TCRdb's version contains in-frame clones alone and is incomplete. Of 25,000 or so clones listed, around 85% are singletons. The clonotype originates from a man between 25 and 39 years old with gastric cancer. The sample in question was peripheral blood, obtained from a patient treated with photon-based radiotherapy.

The CDR3 coding sequence is TGTGCCAGCAGCCGTAGTACAGGGCCGACCGGGGAGCTGTTTTTT. Its translation is CASSRSTGPTGELFF. The rearrangement uses TRBV9 and TRBJ2-2; D perhaps matches TRBD1 (6 bases). The germline V gene has CDR1 SGDLS and CDR2 YYNGEE. V lost 4 bases, J lost 5 bases, and 15 bases lay in between. CDR3 length equals 15 residues.